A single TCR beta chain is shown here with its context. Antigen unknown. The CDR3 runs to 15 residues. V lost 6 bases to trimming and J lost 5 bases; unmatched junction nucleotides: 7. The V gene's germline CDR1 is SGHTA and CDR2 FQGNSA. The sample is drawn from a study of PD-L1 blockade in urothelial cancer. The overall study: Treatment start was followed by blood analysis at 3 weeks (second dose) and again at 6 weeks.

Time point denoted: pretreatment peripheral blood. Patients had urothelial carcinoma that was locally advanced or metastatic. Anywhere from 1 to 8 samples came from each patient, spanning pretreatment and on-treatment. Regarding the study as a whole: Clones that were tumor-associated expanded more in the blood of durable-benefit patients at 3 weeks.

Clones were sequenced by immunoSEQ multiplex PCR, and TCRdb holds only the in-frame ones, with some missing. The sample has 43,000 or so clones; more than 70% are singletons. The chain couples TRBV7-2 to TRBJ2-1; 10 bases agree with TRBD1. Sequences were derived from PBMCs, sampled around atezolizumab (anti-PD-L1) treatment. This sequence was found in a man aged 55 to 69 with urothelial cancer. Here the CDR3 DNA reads TGTGCCAGCAGTCCTCCGGGACAGGGGAACAATGAGCAGTTCTTC. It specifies CASSPPGQGNNEQFF.